Listed below are T cell receptor beta chains from one sample, sequenced in a study of blood T cell repertoires in COVID-19. TCRdb keeps only in-frame clones here, not all; method: immunoSEQ multiplex PCR. The sample shows about 200,000 clones, about 86% of them seen only once. The sequencing input was PBMCs or T cells enriched from blood (not recorded which). The receptors were gathered from a woman in her thirties or forties with acute COVID-19. Each CDR3 is given with its conserved first and last residue. Fields, in order: clone size, D gene, V gene, J gene, CDR3 protein, CDR3 DNA. The D gene is left open where the match is weak. A clone size is listed for some rows: how often the clone was seen (once, few, many), or a class if it is expanded.

abundance: .; d_gene: .; v_gene: TRBV7-3; j_gene: TRBJ2-5; CDR3aa: CASSLGGRGETQYF; CDR3nt: TGTGCCAGCAGCTTAGGGGGGAGAGGAGAGACCCAGTACTTC
abundance: .; d_gene: TRBD2; v_gene: TRBV3-1/TRBV3-2; j_gene: TRBJ2-1; CDR3aa: CASSRSGSPTNEQFF; CDR3nt: TGTGCCAGCAGCCGCAGCGGGAGTCCGACCAATGAGCAGTTCTTC
abundance: .; d_gene: .; v_gene: TRBV2; j_gene: TRBJ2-2; CDR3aa: CASSGGITMNTGELFF; CDR3nt: TGTGCCAGCAGTGGCGGGATTACAATGAACACCGGGGAGCTGTTTTTT
abundance: .; d_gene: .; v_gene: TRBV4-1; j_gene: TRBJ1-2; CDR3aa: CASSQDRDTGYTF; CDR3nt: TGCGCCAGCAGCCAAGATCGGGACACTGGCTACACCTTC
abundance: once; d_gene: .; v_gene: TRBV5-1; j_gene: TRBJ1-4; CDR3aa: CASSLASGEKLFF; CDR3nt: TGCGCCAGCAGCTTGGCGTCGGGTGAAAAACTGTTTTTT
abundance: few; d_gene: TRBD1; v_gene: TRBV4-3; j_gene: TRBJ2-2; CDR3aa: CASSQASGTVSTGELFF; CDR3nt: TGCGCCAGCAGCCAAGCTTCGGGGACAGTATCAACCGGGGAGCTGTTTTTT
abundance: .; d_gene: .; v_gene: TRBV18; j_gene: TRBJ2-5; CDR3aa: CASSPGQETQYF; CDR3nt: TGTGCCAGCTCACCCGGCCAAGAGACCCAGTACTTC
abundance: .; d_gene: .; v_gene: TRBV7-6; j_gene: TRBJ1-6; CDR3aa: CASSLVAGSRSPLHF; CDR3nt: TGTGCCAGCAGCTTAGTTGCAGGGTCCCGGTCACCCCTCCACTTT
abundance: .; d_gene: TRBD1; v_gene: TRBV19; j_gene: TRBJ1-1; CDR3aa: CASSQQGAQTEAFF; CDR3nt: TGTGCCAGTAGTCAACAGGGGGCCCAGACTGAAGCTTTCTTT
abundance: .; d_gene: TRBD2; v_gene: TRBV7-9; j_gene: TRBJ2-3; CDR3aa: CASSPRVSGSSTDTQYF; CDR3nt: TGTGCCAGCAGCCCGCGGGTGAGCGGGAGTAGCACAGATACGCAGTATTTT
abundance: .; d_gene: .; v_gene: TRBV28; j_gene: TRBJ1-2; CDR3aa: CASSNRQAALGGYTF; CDR3nt: TGTGCCAGCAGTAACCGACAGGCCGCTTTGGGGGGCTACACCTTC
abundance: .; d_gene: TRBD2; v_gene: TRBV7-6; j_gene: TRBJ2-7; CDR3aa: CASSSTSGIHEQYF; CDR3nt: TGTGCCAGCAGCTCAACTAGCGGGATCCACGAGCAGTACTTC
abundance: .; d_gene: .; v_gene: TRBV3-1/TRBV3-2; j_gene: TRBJ1-2; CDR3aa: CASRPTGQGLYGYTF; CDR3nt: TGTGCCAGCAGACCAACCGGTCAGGGGCTATATGGCTACACCTTC
abundance: once; d_gene: .; v_gene: TRBV11-2; j_gene: TRBJ2-5; CDR3aa: CASNGGASQETQYF; CDR3nt: TGTGCCAGCAACGGGGGAGCGTCACAAGAGACCCAGTACTTC
abundance: .; d_gene: TRBD2; v_gene: TRBV7-3; j_gene: TRBJ2-3; CDR3aa: CASRETGGGPTDTQYF; CDR3nt: TGTGCCAGCAGAGAAACCGGGGGAGGGCCGACAGATACGCAGTATTTT
abundance: .; d_gene: .; v_gene: TRBV28; j_gene: TRBJ1-5; CDR3aa: CASRRGGNQPQHF; CDR3nt: TGTGCCAGCAGGAGAGGGGGAAATCAGCCCCAGCATTTT
abundance: .; d_gene: TRBD1; v_gene: TRBV28; j_gene: TRBJ2-4; CDR3aa: CASSSPRGPAKNIQYF; CDR3nt: TGTGCCAGCAGTTCACCCAGGGGGCCGGCCAAAAACATTCAGTACTTC
abundance: .; d_gene: TRBD1; v_gene: TRBV27; j_gene: TRBJ2-1; CDR3aa: CASSIVGTGGRNEQFF; CDR3nt: TGTGCCAGCAGTATAGTCGGGACAGGGGGCCGCAATGAGCAGTTCTTC
abundance: .; d_gene: TRBD1; v_gene: TRBV7-3; j_gene: TRBJ2-7; CDR3aa: CASSLRAGGDYEQYF; CDR3nt: TGTGCCAGCAGCTTAAGGGCAGGGGGTGACTACGAGCAGTACTTC
abundance: .; d_gene: .; v_gene: TRBV30; j_gene: TRBJ1-2; CDR3aa: CAWSVPGQERYGYTF; CDR3nt: TGTGCCTGGAGTGTCCCGGGACAAGAGCGGTATGGCTACACCTTC
abundance: .; d_gene: .; v_gene: TRBV6-5; j_gene: TRBJ1-5; CDR3aa: CASNMIQFNQPQHF; CDR3nt: TGTGCCAGCAACATGATACAGTTTAATCAGCCCCAGCATTTT
abundance: .; d_gene: TRBD1; v_gene: TRBV28; j_gene: TRBJ1-5; CDR3aa: CASSLTGSNQPQHF; CDR3nt: TGTGCCAGCAGTTTGACAGGGAGCAATCAGCCCCAGCATTTT
abundance: .; d_gene: .; v_gene: TRBV25-1; j_gene: TRBJ2-7; CDR3aa: CASSAPGQLSYEQYF; CDR3nt: TGTGCCAGCAGTGCCCCCGGACAGCTCTCCTACGAGCAGTACTTC
abundance: .; d_gene: TRBD1; v_gene: TRBV28; j_gene: TRBJ1-1; CDR3aa: CASANVQGAVRKAFF; CDR3nt: TGTGCCAGCGCTAATGTACAGGGGGCGGTTCGAAAAGCTTTCTTT
abundance: .; d_gene: TRBD1; v_gene: TRBV2; j_gene: TRBJ1-6; CDR3aa: CASRQDRTSPLHF; CDR3nt: TGTGCCAGCAGGCAGGACAGGACGTCACCCCTCCACTTT
abundance: .; d_gene: TRBD2; v_gene: TRBV11-3; j_gene: TRBJ2-1; CDR3aa: CASSSFTSGRVNEQFF; CDR3nt: TGTGCCAGCAGCTCGTTCACTAGCGGGAGAGTAAATGAGCAGTTCTTC
abundance: .; d_gene: TRBD1; v_gene: TRBV11-3; j_gene: TRBJ2-1; CDR3aa: CASSLGWTGVEQFF; CDR3nt: TGTGCCAGCAGCTTAGGGTGGACAGGGGTCGAGCAGTTCTTC
abundance: .; d_gene: .; v_gene: TRBV28; j_gene: TRBJ2-1; CDR3aa: CASIGGANEQFF; CDR3nt: TGTGCCAGCATAGGGGGGGCTAATGAGCAGTTCTTC
abundance: .; d_gene: .; v_gene: TRBV9; j_gene: TRBJ2-1; CDR3aa: CASSTEGEGYNEQFF; CDR3nt: TGTGCCAGCAGCACAGAGGGGGAGGGGTACAATGAGCAGTTCTTC
abundance: .; d_gene: .; v_gene: TRBV28; j_gene: TRBJ2-1; CDR3aa: CASSSGSGSYNEQFF; CDR3nt: TGTGCCAGCAGTTCCGGGAGTGGATCCTACAATGAGCAGTTCTTC
abundance: .; d_gene: .; v_gene: TRBV28; j_gene: TRBJ1-5; CDR3aa: CASSPDRNNQPQHF; CDR3nt: TGTGCCAGCAGCCCGGACAGAAACAATCAGCCCCAGCATTTT
abundance: .; d_gene: .; v_gene: TRBV5-4; j_gene: TRBJ2-1; CDR3aa: CASRPGTGPLYNEQFF; CDR3nt: TGTGCCAGCAGACCAGGGACTGGCCCTCTCTACAATGAGCAGTTCTTC
abundance: .; d_gene: .; v_gene: TRBV3-1/TRBV3-2; j_gene: TRBJ1-5; CDR3aa: CASSQDFQGGKPQHF; CDR3nt: TGTGCCAGCAGCCAAGATTTCCAGGGTGGTAAGCCCCAGCATTTT
abundance: .; d_gene: TRBD1; v_gene: TRBV10-3; j_gene: TRBJ1-3; CDR3aa: CAISDQGQANTIYF; CDR3nt: TGTGCCATCAGTGATCAGGGACAGGCAAACACCATATATTTT
abundance: .; d_gene: .; v_gene: TRBV24-1; j_gene: TRBJ1-4; CDR3aa: CATSEPTGRGEKLFF; CDR3nt: TGTGCCACCAGTGAACCAACAGGGAGAGGGGAAAAACTGTTTTTT
abundance: .; d_gene: .; v_gene: TRBV10-2; j_gene: TRBJ1-5; CDR3aa: CASSGRGGGNQPQHF; CDR3nt: TGCGCCAGCAGTGGACGTGGAGGTGGCAATCAGCCCCAGCATTTT
abundance: .; d_gene: TRBD2; v_gene: TRBV9; j_gene: TRBJ2-7; CDR3aa: CASSVSSGGYEQYF; CDR3nt: TGTGCCAGCAGCGTAAGTAGCGGGGGGTACGAGCAGTACTTC
abundance: once; d_gene: .; v_gene: TRBV6-4; j_gene: TRBJ2-2; CDR3aa: CASSDSEQTHTGELFF; CDR3nt: TGTGCCAGCAGTGACTCGGAACAGACCCACACCGGGGAGCTGTTTTTT
abundance: .; d_gene: TRBD1; v_gene: TRBV5-6; j_gene: TRBJ2-5; CDR3aa: CASSSRDRGKTQYF; CDR3nt: TGTGCCAGCAGCTCAAGGGACAGGGGGAAGACCCAGTACTTC
abundance: .; d_gene: TRBD2; v_gene: TRBV9; j_gene: TRBJ2-7; CDR3aa: CASSVGRTSLSYEQYF; CDR3nt: TGTGCCAGCAGCGTAGGTAGGACTAGCCTGTCCTACGAGCAGTACTTC
abundance: .; d_gene: TRBD2; v_gene: TRBV11-3; j_gene: TRBJ2-1; CDR3aa: CASSLGTSGRGKGNEQFF; CDR3nt: TGTGCCAGCAGCTTAGGGACTAGCGGGAGGGGAAAAGGCAATGAGCAGTTCTTC
abundance: once; d_gene: .; v_gene: TRBV3-1/TRBV3-2; j_gene: TRBJ2-2; CDR3aa: CASSQPPGELFF; CDR3nt: TGTGCCAGCAGCCAACCTCCCGGGGAGCTGTTTTTT
abundance: .; d_gene: .; v_gene: TRBV28; j_gene: TRBJ1-2; CDR3aa: CASSPTPQNYGYTF; CDR3nt: TGTGCCAGCAGCCCGACTCCCCAGAACTATGGCTACACCTTC
abundance: .; d_gene: TRBD2; v_gene: TRBV7-3; j_gene: TRBJ2-5; CDR3aa: CASSQGLAGGETQYF; CDR3nt: TGTGCCAGCAGCCAGGGACTAGCGGGAGGAGAGACCCAGTACTTC
abundance: .; d_gene: TRBD1; v_gene: TRBV28; j_gene: TRBJ1-5; CDR3aa: CASSPDRGRYQPQHF; CDR3nt: TGTGCCAGCAGCCCCGACAGGGGGCGTTATCAGCCCCAGCATTTT
abundance: .; d_gene: .; v_gene: TRBV5-1; j_gene: TRBJ2-3; CDR3aa: CASSLDPPRVAQYF; CDR3nt: TGCGCCAGCAGCTTGGACCCCCCACGGGTGGCGCAGTATTTT
abundance: .; d_gene: TRBD2; v_gene: TRBV11-3; j_gene: TRBJ2-1; CDR3aa: CASSSPAVSGREQFF; CDR3nt: TGTGCCAGCAGCTCCCCTGCGGTTAGCGGGAGGGAGCAGTTCTTC
abundance: .; d_gene: TRBD2; v_gene: TRBV3-1/TRBV3-2; j_gene: TRBJ2-7; CDR3aa: CASSNFGASGSREQYF; CDR3nt: TGTGCCAGCAGTAATTTCGGGGCTAGCGGGTCTCGGGAGCAGTACTTC
abundance: .; d_gene: TRBD2; v_gene: TRBV7-8; j_gene: TRBJ2-1; CDR3aa: CASSLVPSGSSYNEQFF; CDR3nt: TGTGCCAGCAGCTTAGTCCCTAGCGGGAGCTCCTACAATGAGCAGTTCTTC
abundance: .; d_gene: .; v_gene: TRBV21-1; j_gene: TRBJ1-4; CDR3aa: CASSKEMRGGEKLFF; CDR3nt: TGTGCCAGCAGCAAAGAGATGAGGGGAGGGGAAAAACTGTTTTTT
abundance: .; d_gene: .; v_gene: TRBV29-1; j_gene: TRBJ2-5; CDR3aa: CSNTRILDFHQETQYF; CDR3nt: TGCAGCAACACCAGAATACTAGATTTTCATCAAGAGACCCAGTACTTC
abundance: .; d_gene: TRBD1; v_gene: TRBV28; j_gene: TRBJ1-3; CDR3aa: CASSPGTGVGNTIYF; CDR3nt: TGTGCCAGCAGTCCGGGGACAGGGGTTGGAAACACCATATATTTT